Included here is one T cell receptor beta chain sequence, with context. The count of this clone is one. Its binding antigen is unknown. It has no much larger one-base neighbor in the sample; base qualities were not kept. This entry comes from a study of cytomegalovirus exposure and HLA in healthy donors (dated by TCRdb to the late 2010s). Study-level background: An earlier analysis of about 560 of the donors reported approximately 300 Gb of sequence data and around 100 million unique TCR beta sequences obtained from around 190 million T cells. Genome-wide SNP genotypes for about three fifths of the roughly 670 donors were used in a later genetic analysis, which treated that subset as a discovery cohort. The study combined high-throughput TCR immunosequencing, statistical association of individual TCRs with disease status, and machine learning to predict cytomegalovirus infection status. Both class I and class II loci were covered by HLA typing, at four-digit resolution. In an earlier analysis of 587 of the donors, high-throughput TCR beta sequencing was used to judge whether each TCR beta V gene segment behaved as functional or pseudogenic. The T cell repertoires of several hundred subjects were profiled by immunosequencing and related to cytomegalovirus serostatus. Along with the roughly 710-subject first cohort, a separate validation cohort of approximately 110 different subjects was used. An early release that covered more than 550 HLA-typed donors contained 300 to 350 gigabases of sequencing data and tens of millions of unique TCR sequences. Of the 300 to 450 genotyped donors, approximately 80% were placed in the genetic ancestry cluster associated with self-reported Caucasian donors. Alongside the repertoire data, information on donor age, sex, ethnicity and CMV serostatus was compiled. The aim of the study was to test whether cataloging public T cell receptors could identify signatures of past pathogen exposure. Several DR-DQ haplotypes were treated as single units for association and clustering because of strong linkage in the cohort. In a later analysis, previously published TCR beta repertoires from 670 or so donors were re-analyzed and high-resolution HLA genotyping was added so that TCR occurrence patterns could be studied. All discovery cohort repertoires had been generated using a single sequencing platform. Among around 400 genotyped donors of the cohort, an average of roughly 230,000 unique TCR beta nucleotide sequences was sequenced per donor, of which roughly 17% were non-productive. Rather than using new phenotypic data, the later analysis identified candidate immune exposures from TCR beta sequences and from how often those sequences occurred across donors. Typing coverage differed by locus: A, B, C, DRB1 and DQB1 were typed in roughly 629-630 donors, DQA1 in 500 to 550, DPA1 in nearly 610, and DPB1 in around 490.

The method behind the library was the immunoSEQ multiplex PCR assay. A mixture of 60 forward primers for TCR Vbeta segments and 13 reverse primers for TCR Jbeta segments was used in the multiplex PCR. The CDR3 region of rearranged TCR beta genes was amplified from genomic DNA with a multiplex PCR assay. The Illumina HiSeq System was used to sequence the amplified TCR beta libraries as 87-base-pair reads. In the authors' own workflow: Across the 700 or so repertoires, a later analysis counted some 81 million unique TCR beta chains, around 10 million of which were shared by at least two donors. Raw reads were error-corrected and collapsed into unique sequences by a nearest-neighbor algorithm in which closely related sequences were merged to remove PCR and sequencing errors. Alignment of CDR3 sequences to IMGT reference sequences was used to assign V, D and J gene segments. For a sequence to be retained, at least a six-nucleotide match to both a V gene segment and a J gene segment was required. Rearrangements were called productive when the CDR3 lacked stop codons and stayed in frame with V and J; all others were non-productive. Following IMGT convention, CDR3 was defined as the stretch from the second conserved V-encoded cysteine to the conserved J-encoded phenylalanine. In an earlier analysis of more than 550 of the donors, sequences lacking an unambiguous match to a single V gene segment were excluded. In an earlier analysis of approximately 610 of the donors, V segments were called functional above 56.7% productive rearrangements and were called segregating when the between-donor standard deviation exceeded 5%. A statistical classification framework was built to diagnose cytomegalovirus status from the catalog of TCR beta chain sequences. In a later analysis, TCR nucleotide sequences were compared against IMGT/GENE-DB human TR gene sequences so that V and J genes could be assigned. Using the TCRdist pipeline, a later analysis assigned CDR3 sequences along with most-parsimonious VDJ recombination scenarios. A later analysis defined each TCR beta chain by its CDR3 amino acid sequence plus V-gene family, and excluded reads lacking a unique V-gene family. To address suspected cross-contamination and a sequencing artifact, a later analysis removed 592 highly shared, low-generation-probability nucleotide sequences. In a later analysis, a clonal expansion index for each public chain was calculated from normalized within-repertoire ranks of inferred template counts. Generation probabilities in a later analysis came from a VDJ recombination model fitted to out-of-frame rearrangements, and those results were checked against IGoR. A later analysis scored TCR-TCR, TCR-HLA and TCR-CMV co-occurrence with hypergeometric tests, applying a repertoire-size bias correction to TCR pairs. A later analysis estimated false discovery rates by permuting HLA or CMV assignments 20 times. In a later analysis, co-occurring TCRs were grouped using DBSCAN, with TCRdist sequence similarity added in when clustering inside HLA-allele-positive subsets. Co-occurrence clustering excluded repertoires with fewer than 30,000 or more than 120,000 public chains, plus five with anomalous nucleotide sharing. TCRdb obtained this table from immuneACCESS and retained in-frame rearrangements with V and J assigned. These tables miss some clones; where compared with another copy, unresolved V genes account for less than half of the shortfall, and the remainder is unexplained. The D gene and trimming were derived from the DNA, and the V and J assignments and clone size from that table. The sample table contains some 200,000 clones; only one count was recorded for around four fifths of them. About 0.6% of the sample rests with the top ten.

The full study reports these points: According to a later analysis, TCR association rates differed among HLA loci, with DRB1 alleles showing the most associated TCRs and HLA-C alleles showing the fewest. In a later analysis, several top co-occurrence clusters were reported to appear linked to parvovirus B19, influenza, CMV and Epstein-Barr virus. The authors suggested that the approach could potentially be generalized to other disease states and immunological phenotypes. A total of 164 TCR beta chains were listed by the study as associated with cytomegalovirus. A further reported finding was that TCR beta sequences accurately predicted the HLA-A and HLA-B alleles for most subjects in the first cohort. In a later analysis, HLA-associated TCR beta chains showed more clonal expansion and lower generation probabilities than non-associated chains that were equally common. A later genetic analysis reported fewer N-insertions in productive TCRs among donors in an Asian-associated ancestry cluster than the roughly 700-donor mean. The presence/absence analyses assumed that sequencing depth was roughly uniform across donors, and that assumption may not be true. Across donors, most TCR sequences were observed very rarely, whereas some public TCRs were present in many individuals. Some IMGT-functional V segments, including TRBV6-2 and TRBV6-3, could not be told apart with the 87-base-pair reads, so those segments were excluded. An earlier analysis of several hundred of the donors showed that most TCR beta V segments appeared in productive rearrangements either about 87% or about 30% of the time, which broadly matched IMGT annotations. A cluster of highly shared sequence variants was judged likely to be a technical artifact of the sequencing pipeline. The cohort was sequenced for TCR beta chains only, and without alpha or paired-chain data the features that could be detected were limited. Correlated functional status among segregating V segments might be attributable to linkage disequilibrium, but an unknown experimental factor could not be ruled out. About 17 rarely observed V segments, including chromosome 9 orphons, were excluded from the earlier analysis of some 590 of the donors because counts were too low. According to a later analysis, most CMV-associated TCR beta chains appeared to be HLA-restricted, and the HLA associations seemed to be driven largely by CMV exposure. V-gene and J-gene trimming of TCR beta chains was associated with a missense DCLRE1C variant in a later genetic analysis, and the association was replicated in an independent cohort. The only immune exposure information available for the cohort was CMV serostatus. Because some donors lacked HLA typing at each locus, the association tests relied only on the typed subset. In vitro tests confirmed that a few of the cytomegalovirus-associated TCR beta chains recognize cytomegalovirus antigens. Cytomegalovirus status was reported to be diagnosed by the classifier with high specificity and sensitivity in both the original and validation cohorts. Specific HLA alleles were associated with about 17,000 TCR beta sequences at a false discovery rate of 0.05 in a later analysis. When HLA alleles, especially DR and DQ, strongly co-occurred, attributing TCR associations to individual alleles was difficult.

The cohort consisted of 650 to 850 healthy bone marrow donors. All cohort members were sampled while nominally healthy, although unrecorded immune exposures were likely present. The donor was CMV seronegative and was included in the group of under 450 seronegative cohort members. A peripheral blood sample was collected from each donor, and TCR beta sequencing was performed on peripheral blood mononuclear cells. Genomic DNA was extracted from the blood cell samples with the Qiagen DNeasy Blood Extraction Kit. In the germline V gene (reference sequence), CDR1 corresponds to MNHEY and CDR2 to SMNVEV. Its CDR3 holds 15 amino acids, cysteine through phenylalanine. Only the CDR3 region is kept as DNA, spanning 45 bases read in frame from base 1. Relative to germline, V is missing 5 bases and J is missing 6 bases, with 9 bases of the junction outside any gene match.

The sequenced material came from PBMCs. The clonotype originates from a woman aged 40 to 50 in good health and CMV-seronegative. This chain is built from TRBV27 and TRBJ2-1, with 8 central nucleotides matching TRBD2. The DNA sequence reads TGTGCCAGCAGTCCTGGGACCGGGGGGGCCAATGAGCAGTTCTTC. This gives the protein CASSPGTGGANEQFF.